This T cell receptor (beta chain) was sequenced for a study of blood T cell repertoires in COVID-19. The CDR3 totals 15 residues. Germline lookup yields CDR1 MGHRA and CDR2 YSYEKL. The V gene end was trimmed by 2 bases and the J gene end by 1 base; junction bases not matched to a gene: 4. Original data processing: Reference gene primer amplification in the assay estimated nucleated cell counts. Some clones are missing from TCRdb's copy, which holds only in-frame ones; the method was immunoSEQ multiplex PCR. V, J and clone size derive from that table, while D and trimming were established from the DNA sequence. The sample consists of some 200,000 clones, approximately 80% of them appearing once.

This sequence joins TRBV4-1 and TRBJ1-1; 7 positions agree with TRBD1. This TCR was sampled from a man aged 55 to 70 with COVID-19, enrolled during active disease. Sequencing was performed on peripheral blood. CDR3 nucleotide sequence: TGCGCCAGCAGCCAAACCGGGACAGCGAACACTGAAGCTTTCTTT. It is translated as CASSQTGTANTEAFF.